The clone carrying this TCR beta chain was detected only a few times. What it binds is not known. The TCR alpha and TCR beta cDNA libraries, bearing sample barcodes and UMIs, were generated by 5'RACE using constant-segment primers. TCRdb independently ran MiXCR on the 5' RACE reads; one entry per CDR3 protein. The sample has about 320,000 distinct CDR3 sequences, around 15% seen once. This sample stems from a study of T-cell memory formation after mild COVID-19. Broader study findings: Clones contracting day 15 to 85 were balanced CD4/CD8; later expanders leaned CD4+.

V was cut by 0 bases and J by 2 bases, with 10 bases left in between. This CDR3 is built from 14 residues. Germline V gives CDR1 SQVTM, CDR2 ANQGSEA. The chain employs TRBV29-1 and TRBJ1-2; D gene uncertain. The source of this sequence is a man aged 18 to 30 who had mild COVID-19 (a few samples of this study predate the infection). Cell type and time point are not known. The specimen sequenced was PBMCs or a T cell subset sorted from them (not recorded which). The CDR3 bases are TGCAGCGTTGAAGAAAAGGCCATCAACTATGGCTACACCTTC. Translation: CSVEEKAINYGYTF.